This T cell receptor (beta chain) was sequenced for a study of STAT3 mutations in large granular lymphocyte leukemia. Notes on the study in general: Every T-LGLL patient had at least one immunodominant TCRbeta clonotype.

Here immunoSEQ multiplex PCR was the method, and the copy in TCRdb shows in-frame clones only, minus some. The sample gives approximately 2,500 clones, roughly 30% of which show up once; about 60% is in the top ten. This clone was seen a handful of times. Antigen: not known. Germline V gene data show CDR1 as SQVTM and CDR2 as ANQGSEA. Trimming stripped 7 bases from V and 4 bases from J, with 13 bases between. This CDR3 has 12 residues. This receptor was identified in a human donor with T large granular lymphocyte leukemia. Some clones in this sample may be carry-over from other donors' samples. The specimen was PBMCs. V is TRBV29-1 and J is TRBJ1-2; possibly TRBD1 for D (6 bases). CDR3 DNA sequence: TGCAGCGCCGGGGGCAGCTTCTATGGCTACACCTTC. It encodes CSAGGSFYGYTF.